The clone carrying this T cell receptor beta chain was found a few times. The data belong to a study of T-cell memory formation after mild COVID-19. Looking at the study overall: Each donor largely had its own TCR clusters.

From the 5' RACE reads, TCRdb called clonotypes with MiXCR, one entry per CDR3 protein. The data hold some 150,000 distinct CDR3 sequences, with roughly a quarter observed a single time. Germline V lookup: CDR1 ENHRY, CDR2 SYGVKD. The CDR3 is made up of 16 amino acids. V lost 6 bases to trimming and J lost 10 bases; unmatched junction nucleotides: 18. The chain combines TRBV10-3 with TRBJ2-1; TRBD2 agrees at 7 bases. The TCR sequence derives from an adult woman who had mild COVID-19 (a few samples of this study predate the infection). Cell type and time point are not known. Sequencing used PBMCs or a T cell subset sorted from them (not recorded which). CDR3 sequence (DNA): TGTGCCATCAGGAACCCGGGGGACTACCTCCATGTCGAGCAGTTCTTC. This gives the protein CAIRNPGDYLHVEQFF.